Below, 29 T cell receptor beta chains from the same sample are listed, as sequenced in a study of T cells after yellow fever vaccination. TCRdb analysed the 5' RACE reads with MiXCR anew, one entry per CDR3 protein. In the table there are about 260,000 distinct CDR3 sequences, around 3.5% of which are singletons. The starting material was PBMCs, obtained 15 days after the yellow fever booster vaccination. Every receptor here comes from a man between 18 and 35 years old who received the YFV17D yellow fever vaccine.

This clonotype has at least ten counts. The CDR3 bases are TGTGCCACCCACCAAAGGGGCCCGCATTACGAGCAGTACTTC. Protein product: CATHQRGPHYEQYF. This sequence joins TRBV7-2 and TRBJ2-7; the D gene is possibly TRBD1 (5 bases). The CDR3 sequence is 14 residues long. Germline lookup yields CDR1 SGHTA and CDR2 FQGNSA. V lost 10 bases and J 4 bases, leaving 20 bases between the germline ends.

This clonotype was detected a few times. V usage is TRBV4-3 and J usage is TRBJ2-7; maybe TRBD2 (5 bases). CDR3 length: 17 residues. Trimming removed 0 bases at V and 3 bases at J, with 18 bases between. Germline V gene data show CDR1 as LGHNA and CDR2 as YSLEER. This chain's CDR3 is CASSQDVGGVWSYEQYF. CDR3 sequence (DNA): TGCGCCAGCAGCCAAGATGTTGGAGGTGTCTGGAGCTACGAGCAGTACTTC.

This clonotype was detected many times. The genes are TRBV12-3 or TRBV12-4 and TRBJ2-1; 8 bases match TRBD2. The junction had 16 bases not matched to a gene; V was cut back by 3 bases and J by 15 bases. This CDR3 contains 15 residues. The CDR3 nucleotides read TGTGCCAGCAGTTTTAACACGGGAGCGCGGGGGGCCCTGTTCTTC. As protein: CASSFNTGARGALFF.

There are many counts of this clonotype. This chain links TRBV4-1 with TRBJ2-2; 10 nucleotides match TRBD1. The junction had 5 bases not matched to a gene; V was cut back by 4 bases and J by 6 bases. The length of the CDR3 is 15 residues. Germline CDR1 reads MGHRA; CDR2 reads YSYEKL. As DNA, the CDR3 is TGCGCCAGCAGCCGGGACAGGGGTTGGGCCGGGGAGCTGTTTTTT. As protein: CASSRDRGWAGELFF.

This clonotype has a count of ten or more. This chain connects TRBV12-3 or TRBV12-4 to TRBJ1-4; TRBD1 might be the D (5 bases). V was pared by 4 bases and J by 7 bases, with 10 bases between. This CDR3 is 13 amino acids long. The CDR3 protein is CASSYFGGEKLFF. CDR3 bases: TGTGCCAGCAGTTATTTTGGGGGTGAAAAACTGTTTTTT.

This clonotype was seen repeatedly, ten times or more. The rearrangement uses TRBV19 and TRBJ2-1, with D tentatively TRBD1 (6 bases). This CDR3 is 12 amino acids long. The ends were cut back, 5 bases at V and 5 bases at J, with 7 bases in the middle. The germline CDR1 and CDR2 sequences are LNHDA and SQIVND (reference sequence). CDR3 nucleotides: TGTGCCAGTAGTCAGGGGCACAATGAGCAGTTCTTC. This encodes CASSQGHNEQFF.

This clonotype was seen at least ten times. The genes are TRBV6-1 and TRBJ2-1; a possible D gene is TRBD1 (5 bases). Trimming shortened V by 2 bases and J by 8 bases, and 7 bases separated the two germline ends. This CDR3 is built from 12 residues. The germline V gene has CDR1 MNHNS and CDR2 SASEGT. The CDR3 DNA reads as TGTGCCAGCAGTGAAATCAGGGATGAGCAGTTCTTC. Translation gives CASSEIRDEQFF.

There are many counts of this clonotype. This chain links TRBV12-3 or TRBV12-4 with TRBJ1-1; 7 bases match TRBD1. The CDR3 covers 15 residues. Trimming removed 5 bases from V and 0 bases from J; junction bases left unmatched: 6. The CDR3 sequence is CASSGDRSMNTEAFF. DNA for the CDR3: TGTGCCAGCAGTGGGGACAGATCAATGAACACTGAAGCTTTCTTT.

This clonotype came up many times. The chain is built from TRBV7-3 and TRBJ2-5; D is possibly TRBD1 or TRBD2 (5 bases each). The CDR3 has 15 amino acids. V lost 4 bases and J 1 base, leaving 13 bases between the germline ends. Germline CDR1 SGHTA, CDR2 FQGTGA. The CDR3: CASSSTGRFQETQYF. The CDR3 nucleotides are TGTGCCAGCAGCTCAACGGGACGGTTCCAAGAGACCCAGTACTTC.

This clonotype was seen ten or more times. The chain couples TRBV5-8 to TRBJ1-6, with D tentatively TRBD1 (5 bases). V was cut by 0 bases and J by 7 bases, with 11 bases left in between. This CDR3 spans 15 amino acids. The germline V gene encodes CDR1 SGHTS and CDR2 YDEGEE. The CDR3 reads CASSLVGTRNSPLHF. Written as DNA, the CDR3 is TGTGCCAGCAGCTTGGTTGGGACTCGGAATTCACCCCTCCACTTT. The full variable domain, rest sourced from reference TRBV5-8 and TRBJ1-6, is EAGVTQSPTHLIKTRGQQATLRCSPISGHTSVYWYQQALGLGLQFLLWYDEGEERNRGNFPPRFSGRQFPNYSSELNVNALELEDSALYLCASSLVGTRNSPLHFGNGTRLTVT.

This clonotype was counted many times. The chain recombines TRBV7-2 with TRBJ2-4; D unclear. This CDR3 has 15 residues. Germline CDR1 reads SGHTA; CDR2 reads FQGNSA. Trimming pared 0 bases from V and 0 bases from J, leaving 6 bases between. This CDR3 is CASSLAGLAKNIQYF. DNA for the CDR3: TGTGCCAGCAGCTTAGCGGGCCTAGCCAAAAACATTCAGTACTTC.

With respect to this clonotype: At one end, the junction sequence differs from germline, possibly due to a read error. The CDR3 here is CASSTSTDTKYF. In DNA form, the CDR3 reads TGTGCCAGCTCAACGAGCACAGATACGAAGTATTTT. V is TRBV18 and J is TRBJ2-3; no reliable D call. The length of the CDR3 is 12 residues. In germline, CDR1 is KGHSH, CDR2 LQKENI.

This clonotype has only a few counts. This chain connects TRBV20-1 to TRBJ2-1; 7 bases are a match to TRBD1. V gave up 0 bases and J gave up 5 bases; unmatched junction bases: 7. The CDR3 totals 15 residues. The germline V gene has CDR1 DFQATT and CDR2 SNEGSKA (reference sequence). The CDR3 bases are TGCAGTGCTAGAGATTTGGGACAGCCCGACAATGAGCAGTTCTTC. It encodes CSARDLGQPDNEQFF.

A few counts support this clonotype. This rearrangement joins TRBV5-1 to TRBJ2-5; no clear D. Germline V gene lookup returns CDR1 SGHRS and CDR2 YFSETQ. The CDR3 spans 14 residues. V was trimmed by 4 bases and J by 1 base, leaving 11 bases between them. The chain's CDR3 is CASSHPASQETQYF. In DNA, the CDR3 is TGCGCCAGCAGCCATCCAGCGAGCCAAGAGACCCAGTACTTC.

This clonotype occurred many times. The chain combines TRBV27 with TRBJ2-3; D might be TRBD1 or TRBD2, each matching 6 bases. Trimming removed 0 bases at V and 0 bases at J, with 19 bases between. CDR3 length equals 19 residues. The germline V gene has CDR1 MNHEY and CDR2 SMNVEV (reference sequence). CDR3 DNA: TGTGCCAGCAGTTTATCGGGAGGACAGATAACATCTAGCACAGATACGCAGTATTTT. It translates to CASSLSGGQITSSTDTQYF.

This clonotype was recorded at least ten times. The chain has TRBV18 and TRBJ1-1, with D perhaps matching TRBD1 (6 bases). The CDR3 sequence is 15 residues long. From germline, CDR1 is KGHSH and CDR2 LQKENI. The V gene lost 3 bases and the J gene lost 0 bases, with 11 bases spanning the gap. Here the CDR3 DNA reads TGTGCCAGCTCACCCTGGGGGGCGTTGAACACTGAAGCTTTCTTT. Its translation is CASSPWGALNTEAFF.

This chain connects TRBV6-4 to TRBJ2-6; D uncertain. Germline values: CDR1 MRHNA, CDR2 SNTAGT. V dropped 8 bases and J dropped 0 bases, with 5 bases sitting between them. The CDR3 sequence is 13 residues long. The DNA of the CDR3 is TGTGCCAGCGGGCACTCTGGGGCCAACGTCCTGACTTTC. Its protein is CASGHSGANVLTF.

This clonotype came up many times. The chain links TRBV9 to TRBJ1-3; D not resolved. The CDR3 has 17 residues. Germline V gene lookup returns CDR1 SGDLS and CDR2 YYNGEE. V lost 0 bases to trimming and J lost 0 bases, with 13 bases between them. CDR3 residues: CASSVGGPWNSGNTIYF. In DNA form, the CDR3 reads TGTGCCAGCAGCGTAGGAGGCCCCTGGAACTCTGGAAACACCATATATTTT.

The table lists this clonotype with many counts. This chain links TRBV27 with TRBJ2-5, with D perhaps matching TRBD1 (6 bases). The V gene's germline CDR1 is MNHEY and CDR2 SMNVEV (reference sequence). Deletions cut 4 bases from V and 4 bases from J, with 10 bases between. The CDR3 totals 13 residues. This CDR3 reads CASSSPRGETQYF. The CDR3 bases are TGTGCCAGCAGTTCCCCCAGGGGAGAGACCCAGTACTTC.

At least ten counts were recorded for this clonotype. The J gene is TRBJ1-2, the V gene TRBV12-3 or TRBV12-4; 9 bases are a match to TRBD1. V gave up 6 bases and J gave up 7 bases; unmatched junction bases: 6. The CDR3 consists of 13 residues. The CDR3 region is CASRPGQGGGYTF. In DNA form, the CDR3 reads TGTGCCAGCAGGCCGGGACAGGGAGGTGGCTACACCTTC.

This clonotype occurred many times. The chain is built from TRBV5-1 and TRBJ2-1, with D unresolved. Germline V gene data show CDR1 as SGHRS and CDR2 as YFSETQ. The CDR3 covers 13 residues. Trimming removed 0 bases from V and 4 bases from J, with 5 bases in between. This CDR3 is CASSLEQYNEQFF. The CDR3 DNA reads TGCGCCAGCAGCTTGGAACAATACAATGAGCAGTTCTTC.

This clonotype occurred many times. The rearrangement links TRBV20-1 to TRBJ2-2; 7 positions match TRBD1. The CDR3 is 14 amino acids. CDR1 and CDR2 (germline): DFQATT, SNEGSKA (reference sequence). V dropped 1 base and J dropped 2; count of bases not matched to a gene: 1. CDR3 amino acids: CSARGQGNTGELFF. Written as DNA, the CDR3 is TGCAGTGCTAGAGGACAGGGAAACACCGGGGAGCTGTTTTTT.

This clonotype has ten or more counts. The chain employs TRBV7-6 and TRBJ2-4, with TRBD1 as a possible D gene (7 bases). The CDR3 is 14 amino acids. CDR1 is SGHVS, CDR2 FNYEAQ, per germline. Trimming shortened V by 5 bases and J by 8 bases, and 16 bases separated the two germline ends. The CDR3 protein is CASSMTGWGDIQYF. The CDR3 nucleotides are TGTGCCAGCAGCATGACAGGGTGGGGGGACATTCAGTACTTC.

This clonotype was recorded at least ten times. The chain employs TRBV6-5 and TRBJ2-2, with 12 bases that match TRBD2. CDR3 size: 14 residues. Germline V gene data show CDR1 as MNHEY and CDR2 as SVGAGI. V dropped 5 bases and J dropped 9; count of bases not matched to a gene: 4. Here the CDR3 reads CASSRTSGDRELFF. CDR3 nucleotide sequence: TGTGCCAGCAGTCGGACTAGCGGGGACAGGGAGCTGTTTTTT.

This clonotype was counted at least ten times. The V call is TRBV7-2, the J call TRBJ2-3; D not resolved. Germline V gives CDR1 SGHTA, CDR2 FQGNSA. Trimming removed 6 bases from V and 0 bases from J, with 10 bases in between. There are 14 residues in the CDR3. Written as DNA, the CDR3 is TGTGCCAGCAGTCTCGGCCACAGCACAGATACGCAGTATTTT. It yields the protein CASSLGHSTDTQYF.

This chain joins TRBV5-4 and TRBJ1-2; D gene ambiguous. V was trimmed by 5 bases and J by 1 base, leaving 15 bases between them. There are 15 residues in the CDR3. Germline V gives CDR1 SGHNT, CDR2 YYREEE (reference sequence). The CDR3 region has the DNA TGTGCCAGCAGTCCATCGACTACCCATAACTATGGCTACACCTTC. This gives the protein CASSPSTTHNYGYTF. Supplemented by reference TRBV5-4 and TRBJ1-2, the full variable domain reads ETGVTQSPTHLIKTRGQQVTLRCSSQSGHNTVSWYQQALGQGPQFIFQYYREEENGRGNFPPRFSGLQFPNYSSELNVNALELDDSALYLCASSPSTTHNYGYTFGSGTRLTVV.

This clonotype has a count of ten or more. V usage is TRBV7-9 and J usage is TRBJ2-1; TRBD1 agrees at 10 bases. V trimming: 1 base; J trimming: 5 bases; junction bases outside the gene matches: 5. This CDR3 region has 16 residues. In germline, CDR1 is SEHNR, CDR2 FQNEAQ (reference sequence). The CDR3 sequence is CASSLGGTGVDNEQFF. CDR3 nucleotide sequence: TGTGCCAGCAGCTTAGGCGGGACAGGGGTGGACAATGAGCAGTTCTTC.

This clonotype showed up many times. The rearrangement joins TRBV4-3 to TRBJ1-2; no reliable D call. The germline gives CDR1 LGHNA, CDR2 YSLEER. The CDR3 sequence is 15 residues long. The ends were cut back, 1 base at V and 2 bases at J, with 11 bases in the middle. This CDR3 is CASSQVPRGNYGYTF. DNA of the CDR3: TGCGCCAGCAGCCAAGTCCCCCGGGGAAACTATGGCTACACCTTC.

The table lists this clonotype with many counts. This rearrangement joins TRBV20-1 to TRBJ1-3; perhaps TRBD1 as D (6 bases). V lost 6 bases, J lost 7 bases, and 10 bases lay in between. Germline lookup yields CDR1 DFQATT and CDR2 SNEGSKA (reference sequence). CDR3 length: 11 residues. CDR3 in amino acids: CSARTENTIYF. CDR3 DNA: TGCAGTGCCAGGACAGAGAACACCATATATTTT.